This TCR beta chain was profiled in a study of cytomegalovirus exposure and HLA in healthy donors. Vbeta (60) and Jbeta (13) primers were used in the PCR. Assay used: immunoSEQ multiplex PCR; TCRdb lists only in-frame clones, some missing. The sample carries about 180,000 clones, more than 75% recorded once. The V gene end was trimmed by 4 bases and the J gene end by 5 bases; junction bases not matched to a gene: 5. The CDR3 extends over 14 amino acids. Germline V CDR1 and CDR2: PRHDT, FYEKMQ (reference sequence). V gene TRBV13 combines with J gene TRBJ2-7; TRBD1 matches at 10 bases. This clonotype originated in a woman between 25 and 40 years old in good health and CMV-seropositive. Sequenced: PBMCs. CDR3 amino acids: CASSSGQGDHEQYF. The CDR3 DNA follows: TGTGCCAGCAGCTCCGGACAGGGGGACCACGAGCAGTACTTC. Combining the CDR3 with reference TRBV13 and TRBJ2-7 gives the whole variable domain AAGVIQSPRHLIKEKRETATLKCYPIPRHDTVYWYQQGPGQDPQFLISFYEKMQSDKGSIPDRFSAQQFSDYHSELNMSSLELGDSALYFCASSSGQGDHEQYFGPGTRLTVT.